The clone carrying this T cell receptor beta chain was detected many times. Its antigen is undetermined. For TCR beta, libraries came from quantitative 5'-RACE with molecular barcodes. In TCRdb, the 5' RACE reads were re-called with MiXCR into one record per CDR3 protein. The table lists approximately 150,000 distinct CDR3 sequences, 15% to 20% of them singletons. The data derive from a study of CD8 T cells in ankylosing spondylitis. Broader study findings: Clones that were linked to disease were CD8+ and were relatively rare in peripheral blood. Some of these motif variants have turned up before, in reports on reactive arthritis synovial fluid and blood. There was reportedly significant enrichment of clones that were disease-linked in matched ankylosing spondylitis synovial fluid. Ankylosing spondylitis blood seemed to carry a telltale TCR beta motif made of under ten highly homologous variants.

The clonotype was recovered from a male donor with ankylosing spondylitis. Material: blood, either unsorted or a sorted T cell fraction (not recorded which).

CDR3 nucleotide sequence: TGTGCCAGCAGCCCCCTTTACGGGAGGATCAATGAGCAGTTCTTC. This gives the protein CASSPLYGRINEQFF. The chain links TRBV3-1 to TRBJ2-1; 7 positions agree with TRBD2. This CDR3 has 15 amino acids. In germline, CDR1 is LGHDT, CDR2 YNNKEL (reference sequence). The junction had 9 bases not matched to a gene; V was cut back by 4 bases and J by 6 bases.